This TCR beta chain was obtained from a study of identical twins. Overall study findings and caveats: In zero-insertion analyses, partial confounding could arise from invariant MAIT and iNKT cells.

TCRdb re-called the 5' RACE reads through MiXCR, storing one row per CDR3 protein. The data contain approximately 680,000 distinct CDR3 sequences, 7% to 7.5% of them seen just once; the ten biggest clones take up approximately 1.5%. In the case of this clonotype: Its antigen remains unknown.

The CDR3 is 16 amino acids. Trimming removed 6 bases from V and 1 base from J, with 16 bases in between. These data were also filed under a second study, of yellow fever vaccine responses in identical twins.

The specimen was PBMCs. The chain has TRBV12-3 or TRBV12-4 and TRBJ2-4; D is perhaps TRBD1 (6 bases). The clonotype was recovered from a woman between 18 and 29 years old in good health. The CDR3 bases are TGTGCCAGCAGGGGGACACCCCTTGGGGCCAAAAACATTCAGTACTTC. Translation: CASRGTPLGAKNIQYF.